Sequencing of this T cell receptor beta chain was carried out in a study of blood T cell repertoires in COVID-19. Profiling relied on immunoSEQ multiplex PCR, and the TCRdb table lists in-frame clones only, not all of them. The sample records around 350,000 clones, around 84% being singletons. V dropped 0 bases and J dropped 7; count of bases not matched to a gene: 9. CDR1 and CDR2 (germline): SGHAT, FQNNGV. The CDR3 length is 16 residues. Sequencing was carried out using peripheral blood. This chain joins TRBV11-2 and TRBJ2-7; TRBD2 matches at 10 bases. The receptor was derived from a human donor in a cohort sampled during active COVID-19. CDR3 DNA sequence: TGTGCCAGCAGCTTAGACCAGGCACTAGCGGGATATGAGCAGTACTTC. It encodes CASSLDQALAGYEQYF.